This T cell receptor (beta chain) was found in a study of blood T cells in healthy people across ages. Study-wide results and caveats: PBMCs were not sorted, which prevented a conclusive comparison of naive versus antigen-experienced cells.

A second roughly 6 to 11 cycle PCR used barcoded and J-beta primers. Each of the samples gave a minimum of 2.5 million paired-end reads that contained CDR3. TCRdb fed the 5' RACE reads into MiXCR, producing one record per CDR3 protein. The sample consists of 1.4 million to 1.5 million distinct CDR3 sequences, 42% of them appearing once. Germline values: CDR1 SGHAT, CDR2 FQNNGV. With V trimmed by 3 bases and J by 6 bases, 10 bases remained unmatched. The CDR3 has 17 amino acids. A note on this clonotype: Its matching antigen is unknown.

This chain uses TRBV11-2 with TRBJ2-1; TRBD2 aligns across 11 bases. The clonotype originates from a woman aged 18-30 years in good health. Specimen: blood. The CDR3 nucleotides are TGTGCCAGCAGCTTTGGTACTAGCGGGAGTATTGGCAATGAGCAGTTCTTC. The encoded protein is CASSFGTSGSIGNEQFF.